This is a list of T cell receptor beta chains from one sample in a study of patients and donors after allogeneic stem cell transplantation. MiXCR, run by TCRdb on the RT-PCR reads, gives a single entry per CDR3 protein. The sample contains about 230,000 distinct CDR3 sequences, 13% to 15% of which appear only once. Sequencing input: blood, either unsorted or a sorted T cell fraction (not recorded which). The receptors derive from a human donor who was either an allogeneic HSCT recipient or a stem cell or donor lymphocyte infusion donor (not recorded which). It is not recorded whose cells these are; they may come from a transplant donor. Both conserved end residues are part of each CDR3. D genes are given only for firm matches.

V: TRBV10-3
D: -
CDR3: CAISDRETQNYGYTF

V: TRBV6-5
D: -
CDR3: CASSYGTGFSNEQFF

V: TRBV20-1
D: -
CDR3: CSLSRRSDQPQHF

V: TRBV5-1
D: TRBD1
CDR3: CASSLGDRANYNEQFF

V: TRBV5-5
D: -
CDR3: CASSSHLGIEFF

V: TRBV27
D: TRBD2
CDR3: CASSLISGSRDEQFF

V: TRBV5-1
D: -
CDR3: CASTGTVGYEQYF

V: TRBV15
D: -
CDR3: CATGWGAYGYTF

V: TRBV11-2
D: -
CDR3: CASSSSGSYEQYF

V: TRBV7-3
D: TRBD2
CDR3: CASASGGAAGELFF

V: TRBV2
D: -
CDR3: CATGPTQETQYF

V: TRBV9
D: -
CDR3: CASSPIAGANVLTF

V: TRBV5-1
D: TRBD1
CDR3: CASTGGTGDNSPLHF

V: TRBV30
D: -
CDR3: CAWSVAGGYGYTF

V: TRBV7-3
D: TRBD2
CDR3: CASSLKAGGHGEQFF

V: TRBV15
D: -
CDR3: CATSRANIYNEQFF

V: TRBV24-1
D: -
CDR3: CATSDWPGRTEITDTQYF

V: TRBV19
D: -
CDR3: CASSILAHQETQYF

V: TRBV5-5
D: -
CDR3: CASSLVGQGGTGAFF

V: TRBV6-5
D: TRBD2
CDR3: CASSFLKFGTTVEQFF

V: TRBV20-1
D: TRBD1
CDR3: CSVAGGVNEQFF

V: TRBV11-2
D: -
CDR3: CASSPSEVVEQYF

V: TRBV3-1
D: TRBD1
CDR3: CASSSQGAGETQYF

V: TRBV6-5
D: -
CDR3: CASSYNALAGELFF

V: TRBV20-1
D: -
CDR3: CSASYRTRQPGYTF

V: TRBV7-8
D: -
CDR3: CASSLPQGPYGYTF

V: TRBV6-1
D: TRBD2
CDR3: CASRSSGGYTDTQYF

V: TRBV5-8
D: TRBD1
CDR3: CASSFGRGFSYEQYF